These 17 T cell receptor beta chains came from one sample sequenced in a study of T-cell reconstitution after alpha-beta-depleted transplantation in children. Unique molecular identifiers were incorporated when the TCRbeta library was constructed. Each CDR3 protein is one row after TCRdb ran MiXCR on the PCR reads. The table lists around 78,000 distinct CDR3 sequences, around an eighth of them singletons, with 25% to 30% in the top ten. The sample was PBMCs, mostly from graft donor cells, taken 180 days after TCRalphabeta/CD19-depleted stem cell transplant. These receptors originate from a male patient between 2 and 9 years old who had a stem cell transplant for acute lymphoblastic leukemia, so the T cells may come from the graft donor.

This clonotype showed up just a few times. The rearrangement uses TRBV7-9 and TRBJ2-4; TRBD1 agrees at 10 bases. CDR3 length: 15 residues. Germline-derived CDR1 and CDR2 are SEHNR and FQNEAQ (reference sequence). V gave up 4 bases and J gave up 3 bases; unmatched junction bases: 3. The chain's CDR3 is CASSWDRGSKNIQYF. The CDR3 region has the DNA TGTGCCAGCAGCTGGGACAGGGGAAGCAAAAACATTCAGTACTTC.

J is TRBJ2-3 and V is TRBV5-1; possibly TRBD1 for D (5 bases). This CDR3 is 14 amino acids long. CDR1 SGHRS and CDR2 YFSETQ come from the germline V gene. The ends were cut back, 1 base at V and 2 bases at J, with 8 bases in the middle. Here the CDR3 reads CASSLYRSTDTQYF. CDR3 coding DNA: TGCGCCAGCAGCTTGTACAGGTCCACAGATACGCAGTATTTT.

In its sample, this clonotype was seen many times. The chain uses TRBV5-1 and TRBJ2-7; possible D gene TRBD1, 7 bases. Deletions cut 1 base from V and 3 bases from J, with 11 bases between. The length of the CDR3 is 14 residues. Germline V gene data show CDR1 as SGHRS and CDR2 as YFSETQ. The CDR3: CASSLSQGGYEQYF. CDR3 coding DNA: TGCGCCAGCAGCTTGTCGCAGGGGGGCTACGAGCAGTACTTC.

In this sample, this clonotype turned up a few times. V gene TRBV7-2 combines with J gene TRBJ2-5; D is perhaps TRBD2 (5 bases). This CDR3 has 14 residues. Trimming removed 1 base from V and 7 bases from J, with 13 bases in between. The germline V gene encodes CDR1 SGHTA and CDR2 FQGNSA. CDR3 DNA: TGTGCCAGCAGCTTAGAAGCCCTCGGAGGGACCCAGTACTTC. This gives the protein CASSLEALGGTQYF.

As to this clonotype: One base away lies a much larger clone, so this may be a sequencing read error. The V call is TRBV6-5, the J call TRBJ1-1, with 7 bases identical to TRBD1. This CDR3 contains 16 residues. From germline, CDR1 is MNHEY and CDR2 SVGAGI. Germline trimming cut 4 bases from V and 0 bases from J; bases unmatched to any gene: 8. CDR3 sequence reads: CASSSFCRGVNTEAFF. The CDR3 coding sequence is TGTGCCAGCAGTTCCTTCTGCAGGGGGGTGAACACTGAAGCTTTCTTT.

This chain connects TRBV11-1 to TRBJ1-3; D might be TRBD1 (6 bases). There are 18 residues in the CDR3. Germline CDR1 and CDR2: SGHAT and FQDESV (reference sequence). V was cut by 2 bases and J by 2 bases, with 19 bases left in between. CDR3 DNA sequence: TGTGCCAGCAGCTTAAAGGGGGGGCTTCTTCGACCTGGAAACACCATATATTTT. This sequence encodes CASSLKGGLLRPGNTIYF.

The V call is TRBV20-1, the J call TRBJ2-3, with D possibly TRBD1 on 6 matching bases. CDR1 is DFQATT and CDR2 is SNEGSKA in the germline V gene (reference sequence). V gave up 3 bases and J gave up 5 bases, with 15 bases separating them. This CDR3 region has 14 residues. The CDR3 is CSARDSAPRDTQYF. CDR3 in DNA: TGCAGTGCTAGGGACAGTGCACCGAGAGATACGCAGTATTTT.

This clonotype was counted only a few times. The chain is built from TRBV24-1 and TRBJ1-3, with D possibly TRBD1 on 5 matching bases. There are 17 residues in the CDR3. Germline V lookup: CDR1 KGHDR, CDR2 SFDVKD. V lost 3 bases, J lost 0 bases, and 14 bases lay in between. CDR3 nucleotide sequence: TGTGCCACCAGTGATCCGGCGGACACCACCTCTGGAAACACCATATATTTT. This translates into CATSDPADTTSGNTIYF.

Note on this clonotype: This may stem from a read error, because a much larger clone lies one nucleotide away. The chain is built from TRBV7-6 and TRBJ1-5; D is unclear. CDR1 is SGHVS, CDR2 FNYEAQ, per germline. The CDR3 contains 13 residues. CDR3 nucleotide sequence: TGTGCCACCAGCTTACAACACAGACAGCCCCAGCATTTT. Translated: CATSLQHRQPQHF.

This clonotype came up many times. The chain joins TRBV7-6 to TRBJ1-2; possibly TRBD1 for D (5 bases). The germline CDR1 and CDR2 sequences are SGHVS and FNYEAQ. Trimming shortened V by 4 bases and J by 6 bases, and 15 bases separated the two germline ends. This CDR3 has 14 residues. CDR3 residues: CASSSGTLFDGYTF. The DNA for the CDR3 is TGTGCCAGCAGCTCCGGGACGTTGTTCGATGGCTACACCTTC.

The genes are TRBV5-1 and TRBJ1-1, with TRBD1 identical over 8 bases. Unmatched junction bases numbered 1, after V lost 0 bases and J lost 6 bases. Germline V gene lookup returns CDR1 SGHRS and CDR2 YFSETQ. This CDR3 is built from 13 residues. The DNA of the CDR3 is TGCGCCAGCAGCTTGGTACAGGGGGCTGAAGCTTTCTTT. As protein: CASSLVQGAEAFF.

The chain carries TRBV18 and TRBJ2-2, with D unresolved. The germline V and J ends were trimmed by 2 bases and 3 bases, with 13 bases remaining between them. Germline lookup yields CDR1 KGHSH and CDR2 LQKENI. This CDR3 is built from 16 residues. The CDR3: CASSPWPASYTGELFF. The CDR3 DNA follows: TGTGCCAGCTCACCATGGCCCGCGTCGTACACCGGGGAGCTGTTTTTT.

In its sample, this clonotype was seen many times. J is TRBJ2-2 and V is TRBV27, with no clear D. The CDR3 extends over 13 amino acids. Germline V gene data show CDR1 as MNHEY and CDR2 as SMNVEV (reference sequence). Trimming took off 3 bases at V and 6 bases at J, with 8 bases between the two ends. This chain's CDR3 is CASSFDFAGELFF. Written as DNA, the CDR3 is TGTGCCAGCAGTTTTGATTTCGCCGGGGAGCTGTTTTTT.

The chain carries TRBV5-1 and TRBJ2-1; 7 positions match TRBD2. The V gene's germline CDR1 is SGHRS and CDR2 YFSETQ. The CDR3 extends over 14 amino acids. The ends lost 3 bases at V and 4 bases at J; junction bases unmatched: 4. The CDR3 DNA reads TGCGCCAGCAGCTCCGGGACTATTTACAATGAGCAGTTCTTC. Its protein is CASSSGTIYNEQFF.

The rearrangement joins TRBV10-3 to TRBJ1-5; D not resolved. The CDR3 is made up of 14 amino acids. Trimming pared 7 bases from V and 1 base from J, leaving 11 bases between. CDR1 is ENHRY and CDR2 is SYGVKD in the germline V gene. CDR3 DNA sequence: TGTGCCATCAAAGATGAAGTAAGCAATCAGCCCCAGCATTTT. Amino acid sequence: CAIKDEVSNQPQHF.

This clonotype was detected only a few times. The gene calls are TRBV15 and TRBJ2-1; maybe TRBD2 (5 bases). Germline CDR1 and CDR2: LNHNV and YYDKDF (reference sequence). This CDR3 comprises 16 residues. V lost 2 bases and J lost 5, with 16 bases in between. The CDR3 coding sequence is TGTGCCACCAGCAGATCCACGGGCTTCGGGGACAATGAGCAGTTCTTC. Encoded protein: CATSRSTGFGDNEQFF. The full variable domain, in which reference TRBV15 and TRBJ2-1 provide the parts outside the CDR3, is DAMVIQNPRYQVTQFGKPVTLSCSQTLNHNVMYWYQQKSSQAPKLLFHYYDKDFNNEADTPDNFQSRRPNTSFCFLDIRSPGLGDTAMYLCATSRSTGFGDNEQFFGPGTRLTVL.

The chain joins TRBV5-4 to TRBJ1-1, with D perhaps TRBD1 (5 bases). V gave up 4 bases and J gave up 7 bases, with 17 bases separating them. This CDR3 region has 14 residues. CDR1 is SGHNT and CDR2 is YYREEE in the germline V gene (reference sequence). The CDR3 DNA sequence: TGTGCCAGCAGCCGTGGGGGAGAACTCGTTGAAGCTTTCTTT. Amino acid sequence: CASSRGGELVEAFF. Supplemented by reference TRBV5-4 and TRBJ1-1, the full variable domain reads ETGVTQSPTHLIKTRGQQVTLRCSSQSGHNTVSWYQQALGQGPQFIFQYYREEENGRGNFPPRFSGLQFPNYSSELNVNALELDDSALYLCASSRGGELVEAFFGQGTRLTVV.